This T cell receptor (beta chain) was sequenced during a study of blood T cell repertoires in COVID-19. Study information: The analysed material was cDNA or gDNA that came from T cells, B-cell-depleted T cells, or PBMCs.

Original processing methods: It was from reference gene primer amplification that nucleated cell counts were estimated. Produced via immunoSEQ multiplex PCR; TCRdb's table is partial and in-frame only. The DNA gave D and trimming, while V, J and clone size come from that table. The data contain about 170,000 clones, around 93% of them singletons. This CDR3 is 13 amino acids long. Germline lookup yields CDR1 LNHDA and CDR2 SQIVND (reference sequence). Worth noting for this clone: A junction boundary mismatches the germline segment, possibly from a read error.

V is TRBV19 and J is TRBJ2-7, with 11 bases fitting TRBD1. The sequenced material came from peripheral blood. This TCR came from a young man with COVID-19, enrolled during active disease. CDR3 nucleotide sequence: TGTGCCAGTAGCATAGGGACAGGGGGGGAGCAGTACTTC. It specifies CASSIGTGGEQYF.